Below are 23 T cell receptor beta chains sequenced from a single sample in a study of blood T cells in healthy people across ages. With a J-beta primer mix and a sample-barcoded 5' primer, a second PCR ran about 7 to 12 cycles. TCRdb processed the 5' RACE reads anew with MiXCR; each CDR3 protein has one entry. The table includes about 970,000 distinct CDR3 sequences, roughly half detected once. Sequenced input: blood. These receptors were obtained from an older woman in good health.

The table lists this clonotype with a few counts. This chain links TRBV6-6 with TRBJ1-5, with TRBD1 as a possible D gene (6 bases). The CDR3 covers 13 residues. Germline CDR1 is MNHNY and CDR2 is SVGAGI (reference sequence). With 6 bases removed from V and 15 bases from J, the gap between germline ends came to 21 bases. CDR3 region: CASSQQDRRDGHF. DNA of the CDR3: TGTGCCAGCAGCCAACAGGACAGACGCGACGGGCATTTT.

The V call is TRBV4-1, the J call TRBJ1-2; D gene ambiguous. Trimming cost V 1 base and J 4 bases, with 13 bases left between them. The CDR3 loop spans 15 amino acids. Germline values: CDR1 MGHRA, CDR2 YSYEKL. In DNA, the CDR3 is TGCGCCAGCAGCCAAGGGGCACGCGGCTCCTATGGCTACACCTTC. Amino acids: CASSQGARGSYGYTF.

This chain joins TRBV27 and TRBJ2-7; D remains ambiguous. There are 18 residues in the CDR3. Trimming took 0 bases from V and 5 from J, leaving 23 bases between them. Germline-derived CDR1 and CDR2 are MNHEY and SMNVEV (reference sequence). The chain's CDR3 is CASSLSHPTTRVANEQYF. CDR3 sequence (DNA): TGTGCCAGCAGTTTATCGCATCCAACCACAAGAGTCGCGAACGAGCAGTACTTC.

This clonotype appeared a few times. This rearrangement joins TRBV12-3 or TRBV12-4 to TRBJ2-1; possibly TRBD1 or TRBD2 for D (6 bases each). The CDR3 sequence is 16 residues long. The V and J ends lost 4 bases and 2 bases respectively, with 15 bases between them. The CDR3 sequence is CASSSFGGPTYNEQFF. The DNA for the CDR3 is TGTGCCAGCAGTTCCTTCGGGGGCCCAACCTACAATGAGCAGTTCTTC.

The chain carries TRBV29-1 and TRBJ1-5; D remains ambiguous. V was pared by 4 bases and J by 0 bases, with 7 bases between. CDR3 length equals 13 residues. Germline V gene lookup returns CDR1 SQVTM and CDR2 ANQGSEA. The CDR3 DNA reads as TGCAGCGTTGCCCGGGATAGCAATCAGCCCCAGCATTTT. Its protein is CSVARDSNQPQHF.

This clonotype was recorded at least ten times. This sequence joins TRBV3-1 and TRBJ2-6; no reliable D call. The germline V gene has CDR1 LGHDT and CDR2 YNNKEL (reference sequence). Trimming removed 0 bases from V and 0 bases from J, with 3 bases in between. The CDR3 totals 15 residues. The CDR3 coding sequence is TGTGCCAGCAGCCAAGATCACTCTGGGGCCAACGTCCTGACTTTC. Its protein product is CASSQDHSGANVLTF.

The chain links TRBV12-3 or TRBV12-4 to TRBJ2-7; weak D call: TRBD2 (6 bases). CDR3 length: 14 residues. V was clipped by 4 bases and J by 2 bases, with 12 bases between them. The CDR3 here is CASSSRAGTYEQYF. CDR3 in DNA: TGTGCCAGCAGTTCGCGGGCGGGGACCTACGAGCAGTACTTC.

V usage is TRBV6-6 and J usage is TRBJ2-3, with 10 bases aligning to TRBD1. The CDR3 extends over 16 amino acids. J gave up 2 bases and V 6 bases, and 8 bases lay outside the gene matches. Germline CDR1 reads MNHNY; CDR2 reads SVGAGI (reference sequence). The CDR3 loop reads CASRDDRGRNTDTQYF. The CDR3 nucleotides are TGTGCCAGCAGGGATGACAGGGGGCGCAACACAGATACGCAGTATTTT.

In this sample, this clonotype turned up once. V gene TRBV20-1 combines with J gene TRBJ2-7, with TRBD2 as a possible D gene (6 bases). Trimming stripped 8 bases from V and 1 base from J, with 12 bases between. There are 12 residues in the CDR3. CDR1 is DFQATT and CDR2 is SNEGSKA in the germline V gene (reference sequence). CDR3 sequence: CSIPSASYEQYF. The DNA of the CDR3 is TGCAGTATTCCTAGCGCTTCCTACGAGCAGTACTTC.

The chain links TRBV6-1 to TRBJ2-1; D gene uncertain. The CDR3 length is 15 residues. In germline, CDR1 is MNHNS, CDR2 SASEGT. V lost 7 bases, J lost 7 bases, and 20 bases lay in between. The CDR3 DNA sequence: TGTGCCAGCATCATAAGTCATTTTAGCCAAAATGAGCAGTTCTTC. It codes for CASIISHFSQNEQFF.

V usage is TRBV20-1 and J usage is TRBJ2-7, with 10 nucleotides matching TRBD2. Germline V gene lookup returns CDR1 DFQATT and CDR2 SNEGSKA (reference sequence). Trimming cost V 5 bases and J 5 bases; bases outside gene matches: 9. The CDR3 is 14 residues long. The CDR3 loop is CSAYPPGLANEQYF. The DNA of the CDR3 is TGCAGTGCTTATCCTCCGGGACTAGCGAACGAGCAGTACTTC.

The chain carries TRBV12-3 or TRBV12-4 and TRBJ2-3; perhaps TRBD2 as D (5 bases). The ends were cut back, 8 bases at V and 3 bases at J, with 15 bases in the middle. This CDR3 spans 14 amino acids. This CDR3 is CASSRRAATDTQYF. In nucleotides, the CDR3 is TGTGCCAGCTCTCGAAGAGCGGCTACAGATACGCAGTATTTT.

This clonotype was counted a single time. This rearrangement joins TRBV7-2 to TRBJ2-2; the match to TRBD1 covers 8 bases. V lost 1 base, J lost 1 base, and 2 bases stayed unmatched. The length of the CDR3 is 16 residues. Germline values: CDR1 SGHTA, CDR2 FQGNSA. CDR3 sequence reads: CASSLVGTGNTGELFF. CDR3 coding DNA: TGTGCCAGCAGCTTAGTTGGGACAGGGAACACCGGGGAGCTGTTTTTT.

The rearrangement joins TRBV28 to TRBJ1-1; possibly TRBD1 for D (5 bases). CDR1 is MDHEN, CDR2 SYDVKM, per germline. There are 10 residues in the CDR3. Trimming took 9 bases from V and 11 from J, leaving 13 bases between them. CDR3 amino acids: CASLGREAFF. As DNA, the CDR3 is TGTGCCAGTTTGGGCAGGGAGGCTTTCTTT.

There are a few counts of this clonotype. This sequence joins TRBV21-1 and TRBJ2-4; the table calls TRBD1, which could not be checked here. TRBV21-1 is listed as a pseudogene. The length of the CDR3 is 15 residues. The CDR3 DNA follows: TGTGCCAGCAGCAAATGCGGGGGGAGTGTTAACATTCAGTACTTC. Its protein product is CASSKCGGSVNIQYF.

In its sample, this clonotype was seen a few times. This sequence joins TRBV7-6 and TRBJ2-5, with TRBD1 matching over 7 bases. The end of the DNA fits TRBJ2-7 better, so the J call may be wrong. This CDR3 has 14 amino acids. Germline V gives CDR1 SGHVS, CDR2 FNYEAQ. The DNA of the CDR3 is TGTGCCAGCAGCATCCGGGACAGAGCCTACGAGCAGTACTTC. It codes for CASSIRDRAYEQYF.

There are many counts of this clonotype. The gene calls are TRBV3-1 and TRBJ2-5; D may be TRBD1 (5 bases). Germline V lookup: CDR1 LGHDT, CDR2 YNNKEL (reference sequence). The germline V and J ends were trimmed by 0 bases and 5 bases, with 10 bases remaining between them. This CDR3 contains 14 residues. The CDR3 DNA follows: TGTGCCAGCAGCCAAGATATGGCAGGGGAGACCCAGTACTTC. It encodes CASSQDMAGETQYF.

This clonotype was recorded only once. Germline is not matched at one junction end, which may reflect a read error. The chain carries TRBV11-2 and TRBJ1-2, with a possible D match to TRBD1 (6 bases). Germline CDR1 SGHAT, CDR2 FQNNGV. The CDR3 extends over 14 amino acids. CDR3 region: CARSLAQGGYGYTF. The CDR3 DNA follows: TGTGCCAGAAGCTTAGCACAGGGCGGCTATGGCTACACCTTC.

A few counts support this clonotype. The rearrangement joins TRBV12-3 or TRBV12-4 to TRBJ2-5; 10 bases align to TRBD2. This CDR3 has 15 residues. V lost 5 bases and J lost 4; bases outside the gene matches: 7. The CDR3 DNA sequence: TGTGCCAGCAGTACAGCGGGAGGGCGATTAGAGACCCAGTACTTC. This encodes CASSTAGGRLETQYF.

This clonotype showed up just a few times. J is TRBJ2-3 and V is TRBV27, with D unclear. The V gene lost 1 base and the J gene lost 2 bases, with 7 bases spanning the gap. The CDR3 is 14 amino acids. Germline-derived CDR1 and CDR2 are MNHEY and SMNVEV (reference sequence). CDR3 in amino acids: CASSLFGYTDTQYF. The CDR3 bases are TGTGCCAGCAGTTTATTCGGATACACAGATACGCAGTATTTT.

This clonotype came up a few times. The chain uses TRBV7-2 and TRBJ2-1, with D possibly being TRBD2 (5 bases). The germline V and J ends were trimmed by 4 bases and 9 bases, with 13 bases remaining between them. Germline values: CDR1 SGHTA, CDR2 FQGNSA. The CDR3 sequence is 13 residues long. The CDR3 region has the DNA TGTGCCAGCAGCTCGGTAGAGGGCGGTGAGCAGTTCTTC. Amino acids: CASSSVEGGEQFF.

This clonotype was counted many times. The chain combines TRBV29-1 with TRBJ2-5; 14 bases are shared with TRBD2. The germline gives CDR1 SQVTM, CDR2 ANQGSEA. The trim removed 4 bases at V and 3 bases at J, leaving 4 bases unmatched. The CDR3 consists of 15 residues. This CDR3 is CSVGGTSGREETQYF. In nucleotides, the CDR3 is TGCAGCGTTGGCGGGACTAGCGGGAGAGAAGAGACCCAGTACTTC. The full variable domain, its missing parts supplied by reference TRBV29-1 and TRBJ2-5, is SAVISQKPSRDICQRGTSLTIQCQVDSQVTMMFWYRQQPGQSLTLIATANQGSEATYESGFVIDKFPISRPNLTFSTLTVSNMSPEDSSIYLCSVGGTSGREETQYFGPGTRLLVL.

The chain joins TRBV28 to TRBJ1-1; 8 nucleotides line up with TRBD1. The germline V gene encodes CDR1 MDHEN and CDR2 SYDVKM. With 5 bases clipped from V and 3 bases from J, the junction kept 17 bases outside the gene matches. This CDR3 has 18 amino acids. In nucleotides, the CDR3 is TGTGCCAGCAGTCCACCTGTTCAGGGGGCGAGGGAGGACACTGAAGCTTTCTTT. It translates to CASSPPVQGAREDTEAFF. The whole variable domain, filled in from reference TRBV28 and TRBJ1-1, reads DVKVTQSSRYLVKRTGEKVFLECVQDMDHENMFWYRQDPGLGLRLIYFSYDVKMKEKGDIPEGYSVSREKKERFSLILESASTNQTSMYLCASSPPVQGAREDTEAFFGQGTRLTVV.